This T cell receptor beta chain was sequenced for a study of tumor-infiltrating lymphocytes in localized non-small cell lung cancer. For the study at large: Each patient gave resected tumor and non-adjacent uninvolved lung tissue. Notes on the study in general: Compared with uninvolved lung, tumors showed higher T cell infiltration by TCRbeta sequencing. Different pieces of the same tissue were used for each assay.

The CDR3 is made up of 15 amino acids. Germline CDR1 and CDR2: MGHRA and YSYEKL. V lost 3 bases, J lost 2 bases, and 3 bases stayed unmatched. For this clone: Its specificity is not known.

Some clones are missing from TCRdb's copy, which holds only in-frame ones; the method was immunoSEQ multiplex PCR. The table records over 10,000 clones, approximately 85% of them present only once. The receptor's source is a human donor with non-small cell lung cancer. The sequenced material came from uninvolved lung tissue not adjacent to the tumor. V and J are TRBV4-1 and TRBJ1-4; TRBD1 matches 7 bases. The CDR3 bases are TGCGCCAGCAGCCAGACAGGGTTGACTAATGAAAAACTGTTTTTT. Translation: CASSQTGLTNEKLFF.